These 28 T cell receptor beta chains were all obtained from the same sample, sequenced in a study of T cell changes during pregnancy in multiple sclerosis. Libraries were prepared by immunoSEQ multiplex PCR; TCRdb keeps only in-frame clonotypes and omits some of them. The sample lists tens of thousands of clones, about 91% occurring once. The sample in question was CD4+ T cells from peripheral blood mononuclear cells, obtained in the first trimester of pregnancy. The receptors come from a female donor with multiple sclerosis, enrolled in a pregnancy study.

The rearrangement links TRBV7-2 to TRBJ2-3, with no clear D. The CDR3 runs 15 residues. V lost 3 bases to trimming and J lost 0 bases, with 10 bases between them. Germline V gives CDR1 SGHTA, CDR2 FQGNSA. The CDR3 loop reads CASSFLSASTDTQYF. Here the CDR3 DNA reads TGTGCCAGCAGCTTCCTCAGCGCGAGCACAGATACGCAGTATTTT.

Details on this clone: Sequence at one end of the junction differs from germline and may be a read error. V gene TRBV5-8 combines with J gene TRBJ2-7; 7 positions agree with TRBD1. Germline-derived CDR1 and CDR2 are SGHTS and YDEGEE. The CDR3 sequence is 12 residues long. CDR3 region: CASSLEMAPGGF. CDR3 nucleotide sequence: TGTGCCAGCAGCTTAGAGATGGCCCCAGGGGGCTTC.

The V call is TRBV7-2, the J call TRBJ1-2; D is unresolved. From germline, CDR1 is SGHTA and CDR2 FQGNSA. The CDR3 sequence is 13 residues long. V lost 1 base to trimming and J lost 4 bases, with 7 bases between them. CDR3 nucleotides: TGTGCCAGCAGCTTAGATATCTCCTATGGCTACACCTTC. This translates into CASSLDISYGYTF. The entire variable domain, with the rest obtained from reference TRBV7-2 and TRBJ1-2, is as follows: GAGVSQSPSNKVTEKGKDVELRCDPISGHTALYWYRQSLGQGLEFLIYFQGNSAPDKSGLPSDRFSAERTGGSVSTLTIQRTQQEDSAVYLCASSLDISYGYTFGSGTRLTVV.

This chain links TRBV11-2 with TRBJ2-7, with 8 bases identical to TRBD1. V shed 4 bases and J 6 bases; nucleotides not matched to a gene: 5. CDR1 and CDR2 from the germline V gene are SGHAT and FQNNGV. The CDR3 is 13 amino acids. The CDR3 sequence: CASSSQDRGEQYF. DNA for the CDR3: TGTGCCAGCAGCTCCCAAGACAGGGGCGAGCAGTACTTC.

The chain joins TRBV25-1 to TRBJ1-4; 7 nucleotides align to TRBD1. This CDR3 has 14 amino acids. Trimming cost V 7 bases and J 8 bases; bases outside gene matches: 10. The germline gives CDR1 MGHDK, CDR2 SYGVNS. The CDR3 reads CASTLTGTSEKLFF. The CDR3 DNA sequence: TGTGCCAGCACCCTGACAGGGACTTCCGAAAAACTGTTTTTT.

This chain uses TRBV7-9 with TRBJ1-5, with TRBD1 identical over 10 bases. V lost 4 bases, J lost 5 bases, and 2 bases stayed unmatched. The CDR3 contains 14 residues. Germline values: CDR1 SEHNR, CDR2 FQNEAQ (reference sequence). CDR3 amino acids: CASSSDRGDQPQHF. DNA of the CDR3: TGTGCCAGCAGCTCGGACAGGGGGGATCAGCCCCAGCATTTT.

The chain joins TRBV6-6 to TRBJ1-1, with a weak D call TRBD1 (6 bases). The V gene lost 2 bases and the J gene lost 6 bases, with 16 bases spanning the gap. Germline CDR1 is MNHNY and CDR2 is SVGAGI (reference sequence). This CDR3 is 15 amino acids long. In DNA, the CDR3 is TGTGCCAGCAGTTACCCTATCGGGGGGGCGGCTGAAGCTTTCTTT. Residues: CASSYPIGGAAEAFF.

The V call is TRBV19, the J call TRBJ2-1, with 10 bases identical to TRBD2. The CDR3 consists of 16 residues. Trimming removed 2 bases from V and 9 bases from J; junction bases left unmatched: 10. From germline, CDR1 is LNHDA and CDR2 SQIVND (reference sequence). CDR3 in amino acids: CASSISPSGGWSEQFF. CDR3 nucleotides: TGTGCCAGTAGTATAAGTCCTAGCGGGGGATGGAGTGAGCAGTTCTTC. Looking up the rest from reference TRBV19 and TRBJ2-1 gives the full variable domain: DGGITQSPKYLFRKEGQNVTLSCEQNLNHDAMYWYRQDPGQGLRLIYYSQIVNDFQKGDIAEGYSVSREKKESFPLTVTSAQKNPTAFYLCASSISPSGGWSEQFFGPGTRLTVL.

This chain's CDR3 is CASSQPGTGELFF. CDR3 in DNA: TGCGCCAGCAGCCAACCCGGGACCGGGGAGCTGTTTTTT. The chain carries TRBV4-3 and TRBJ2-2, with D uncertain. V lost 2 bases and J lost 5, with 6 bases in between. Germline assignment: CDR1 LGHNA and CDR2 YSLEER. The CDR3 is made up of 13 amino acids.

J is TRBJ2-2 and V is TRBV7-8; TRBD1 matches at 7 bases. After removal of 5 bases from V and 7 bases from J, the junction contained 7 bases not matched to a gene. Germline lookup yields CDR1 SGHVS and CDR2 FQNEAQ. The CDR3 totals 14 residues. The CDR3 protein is CASSQRQGDGELFF. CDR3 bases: TGTGCCAGCAGCCAAAGACAGGGCGACGGGGAGCTGTTTTTT.

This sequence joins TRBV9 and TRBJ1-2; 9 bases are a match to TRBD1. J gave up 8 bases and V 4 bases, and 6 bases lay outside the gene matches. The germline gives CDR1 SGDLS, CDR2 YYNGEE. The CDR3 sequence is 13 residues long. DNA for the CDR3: TGTGCCAGCAGCCCTCGGACAGGGGAAGGCTACACCTTC. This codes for CASSPRTGEGYTF.

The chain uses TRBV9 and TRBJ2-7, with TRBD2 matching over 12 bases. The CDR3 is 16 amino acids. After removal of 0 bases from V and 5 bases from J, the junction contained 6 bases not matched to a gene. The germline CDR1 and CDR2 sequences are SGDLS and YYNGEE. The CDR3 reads CASSVAASGGVHEQYF. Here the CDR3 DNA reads TGTGCCAGCAGCGTAGCTGCTAGCGGGGGGGTCCACGAGCAGTACTTC.

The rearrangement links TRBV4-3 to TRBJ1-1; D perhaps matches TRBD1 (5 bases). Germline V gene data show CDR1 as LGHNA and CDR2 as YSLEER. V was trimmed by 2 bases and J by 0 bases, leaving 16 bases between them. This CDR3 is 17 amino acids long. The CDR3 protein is CASSQQGFGSVNTEAFF. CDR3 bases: TGCGCCAGCAGCCAACAGGGTTTCGGGTCGGTGAACACTGAAGCTTTCTTT.

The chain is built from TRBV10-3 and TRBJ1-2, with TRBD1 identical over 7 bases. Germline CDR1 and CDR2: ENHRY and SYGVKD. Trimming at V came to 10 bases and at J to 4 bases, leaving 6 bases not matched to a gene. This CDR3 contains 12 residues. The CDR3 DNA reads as TGTGCCACGCAAAGACAGGGCTATGGCTACACCTTC. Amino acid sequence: CATQRQGYGYTF.

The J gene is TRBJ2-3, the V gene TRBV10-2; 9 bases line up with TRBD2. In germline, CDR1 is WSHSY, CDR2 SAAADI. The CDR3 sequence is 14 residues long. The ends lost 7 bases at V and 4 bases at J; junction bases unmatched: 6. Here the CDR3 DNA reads TGCGCCAGCACCCCGGGACTAGCTGCAGATACGCAGTATTTT. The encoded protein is CASTPGLAADTQYF.

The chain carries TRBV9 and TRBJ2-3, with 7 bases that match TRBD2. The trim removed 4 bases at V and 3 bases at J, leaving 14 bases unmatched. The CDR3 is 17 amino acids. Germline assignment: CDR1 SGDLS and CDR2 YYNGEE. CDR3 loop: CASSTWGGRGDTDTQYF. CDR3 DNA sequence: TGTGCCAGCAGCACCTGGGGGGGGAGGGGCGATACAGATACGCAGTATTTT.

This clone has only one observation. The CDR3 DNA reads TGCGCCAGCAGCTTGCTAGCGAGCTCCTACAATGAGCAGTTCTTC. It yields the protein CASSLLASSYNEQFF. The J gene is TRBJ2-1, the V gene TRBV5-1; D is perhaps TRBD2 (6 bases). The V and J ends lost 1 base and 0 bases respectively, with 8 bases between them. Germline-derived CDR1 and CDR2 are SGHRS and YFSETQ. The CDR3 consists of 15 residues.

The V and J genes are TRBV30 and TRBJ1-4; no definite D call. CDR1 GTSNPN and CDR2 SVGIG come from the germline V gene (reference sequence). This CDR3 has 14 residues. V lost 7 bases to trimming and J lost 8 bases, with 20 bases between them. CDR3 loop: CAFVRGVDPEKLFF. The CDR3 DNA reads TGTGCCTTTGTTCGGGGAGTAGACCCCGAAAAACTGTTTTTT.

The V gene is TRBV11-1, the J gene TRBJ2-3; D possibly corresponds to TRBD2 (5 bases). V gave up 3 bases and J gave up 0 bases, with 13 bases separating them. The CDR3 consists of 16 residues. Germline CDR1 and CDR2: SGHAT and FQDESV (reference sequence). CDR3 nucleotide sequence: TGTGCCAGCAGCTTGTCTAGCACGGCTAGCACAGATACGCAGTATTTT. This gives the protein CASSLSSTASTDTQYF. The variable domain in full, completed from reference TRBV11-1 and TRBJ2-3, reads EAEVAQSPRYKITEKSQAVAFWCDPISGHATLYWYRQILGQGPELLVQFQDESVVDDSQLPKDRFSAERLKGVDSTLKIQPAELGDSAMYLCASSLSSTASTDTQYFGPGTRLTVL.

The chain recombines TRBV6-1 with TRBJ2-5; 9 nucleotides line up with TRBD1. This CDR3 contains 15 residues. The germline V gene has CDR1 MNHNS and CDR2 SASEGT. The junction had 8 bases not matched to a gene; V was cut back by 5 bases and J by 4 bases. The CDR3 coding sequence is TGTGCCAGCAGTACTGGACAGGGGCCTGTAGAGACCCAGTACTTC. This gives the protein CASSTGQGPVETQYF.

The CDR3 sequence: CASSTWTGGTQYF. CDR3 nucleotide sequence: TGTGCCAGCAGTACTTGGACAGGGGGGACCCAGTACTTC. The rearrangement links TRBV6-6 to TRBJ2-5; 10 positions match TRBD1. V was clipped by 5 bases and J by 7 bases; unmatched bases: 4. The germline V gene has CDR1 MNHNY and CDR2 SVGAGI (reference sequence). CDR3 length: 13 residues.

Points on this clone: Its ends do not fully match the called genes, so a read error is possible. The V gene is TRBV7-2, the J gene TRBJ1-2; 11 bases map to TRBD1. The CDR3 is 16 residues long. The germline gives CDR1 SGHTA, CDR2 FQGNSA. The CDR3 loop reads CASSLLGQGAKYGYTF. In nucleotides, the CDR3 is TGTGCCAGCAGCTTATTAGGACAGGGGGCTAAGTATGGCTACACCTTC.

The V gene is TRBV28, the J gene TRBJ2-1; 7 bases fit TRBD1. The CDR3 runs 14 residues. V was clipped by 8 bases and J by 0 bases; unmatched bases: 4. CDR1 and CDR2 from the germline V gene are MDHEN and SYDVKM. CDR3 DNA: TGTGCCAGCTACAGGGACAGCTCCTACAATGAGCAGTTCTTC. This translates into CASYRDSSYNEQFF.

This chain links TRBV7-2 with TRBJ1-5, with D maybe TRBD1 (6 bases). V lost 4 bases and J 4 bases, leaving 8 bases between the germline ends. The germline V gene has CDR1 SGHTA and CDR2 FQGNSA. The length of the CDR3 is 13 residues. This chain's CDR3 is CASSSTGNQPQHF. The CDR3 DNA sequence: TGTGCCAGCAGCTCCACAGGGAATCAGCCCCAGCATTTT.

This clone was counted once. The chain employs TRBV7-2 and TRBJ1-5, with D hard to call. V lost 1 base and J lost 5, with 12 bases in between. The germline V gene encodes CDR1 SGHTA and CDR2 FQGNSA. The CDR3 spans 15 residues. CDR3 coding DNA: TGTGCCAGCAGCTTAGGGTTGGGCAGTTATCAGCCCCAGCATTTT. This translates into CASSLGLGSYQPQHF.

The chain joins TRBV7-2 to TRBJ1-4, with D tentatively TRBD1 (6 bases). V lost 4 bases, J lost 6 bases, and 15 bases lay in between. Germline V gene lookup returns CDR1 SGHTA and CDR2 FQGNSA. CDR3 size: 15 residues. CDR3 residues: CASSSDRLQDEKLFF. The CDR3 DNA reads TGTGCCAGCAGCTCCGACAGGCTACAGGATGAAAAACTGTTTTTT.

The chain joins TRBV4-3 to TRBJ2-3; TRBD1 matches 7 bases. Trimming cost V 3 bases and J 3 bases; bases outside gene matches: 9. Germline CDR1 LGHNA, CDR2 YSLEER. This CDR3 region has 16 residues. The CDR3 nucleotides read TGCGCCAGCAGCCAGGGCACAGGGGCGAAGACAGATACGCAGTATTTT. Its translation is CASSQGTGAKTDTQYF.

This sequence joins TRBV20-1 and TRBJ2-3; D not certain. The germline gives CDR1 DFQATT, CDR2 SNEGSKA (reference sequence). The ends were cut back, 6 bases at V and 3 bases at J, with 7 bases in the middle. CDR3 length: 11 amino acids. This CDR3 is CSAARTDTQYF. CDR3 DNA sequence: TGCAGTGCCGCCAGGACAGATACGCAGTATTTT.